This entry concerns a single T cell receptor (beta chain). Its antigen has not been determined. One base away there is no much larger clone; base qualities are not given. This specimen belongs to a study of identical twins listed by TCRdb under 2016. Context from the whole study: To test whether fetal clonotypes persist, this study deep-sequenced TCR alpha and beta repertoires from monozygotic twins, from unrelated adults of various ages, and from cord blood. To rule out contamination, the twin experiments were replicated at different times with different library preparation protocols. General conclusions and limits of the study: Zero-insertion analyses could be partly confounded by invariant T cells such as MAIT and iNKT, although diverse VJ usage argued against such confounding for most clonotypes. Because the same donors could not be followed over many years, the conclusions relied on cross-sectional statistical analysis. In beta out-of-frame sequences, excess twin sharing was weaker, because having fewer shared sequences lowered the signal-to-noise ratio. Out-of-frame TCR alpha sequences shared between twins showed an excess of low generation-probability sequences compared with coincidental sharing between unrelated individuals. Abundant cord blood beta clonotypes carried fewer insertions; young adult naive repertoires showed a weaker similar trend, while memory repertoires showed none. Out-of-frame TCR alpha sharing in monozygotic twins was systematically underestimated by recombination models, whereas sharing between unrelated individuals was in agreement with the recombination models.

Only healthy Caucasian donors were included. Three pairs of female monozygotic twins, all aged about 18 to 29 years, made up the twin cohort. Positive isolation kits from Invitrogen were used to isolate the CD4+ and CD8+ T cell populations. Libraries were prepared through 5' RACE. Reads for this sample came from an Illumina HiSeq 2000. A universal primer binding site was introduced by template switching, and a unique molecular identifier was present in the final cDNA, enabling accurate counting of TCR cDNA molecules. Specific primers in the conserved constant-segment region were used to synthesize first-strand cDNA for TCR alpha and beta chains. To control for contamination, every cDNA library was double barcoded, receiving both a SMART-Mk sample barcode and Illumina barcodes. TruSeq adapter sequences along with Illumina sample barcodes were introduced in two successive PCR steps. The Illumina HiSeq platform was used with custom primers to sequence TCR alpha and beta cDNA libraries. The original methods were these. Unique molecular identifiers were extracted from raw reads with MiGEC, and CDR3 positions were determined with MiXCR. For each individual, recombination models were inferred using an EM algorithm with the repgenHMM and IGoR tools. The analysis of shared clonotypes was done with the tcR package in R, with sharing normalized by the product of cloneset sizes. To study raw recombination free of thymic and clonal selection effects, out-of-frame nonproductive sequences were analyzed. Using fastp at Q25 and MiXCR, TCRdb reprocessed the public reads and kept productive beta chains. Merged by CDR3 protein, the rows form single entries marked with the most common genes and DNA. The V and J calls here are based on TCRdb, not the publication. In this sample the table shows some 300,000 distinct CDR3 sequences, roughly an eighth of which occur a single time. The ten largest account for just over 7% of the sample.

V loses 0 bases at its end and J loses 9 bases; junction bases beyond the gene matches: 4. Looking up the germline V gene yields CDR1 KGHDR and CDR2 SFDVKD. Spanning cysteine to phenylalanine, the CDR3 consists of 15 amino acids. Kept here is only the CDR3 DNA, which spans 45 bases and is read in frame from base 1. These data were likewise used in another study, on yellow fever vaccine responses in identical twins. From the second report: According to the authors, the vaccine-induced T cell response in identical twins seemed to be partly convergent and partly specific to each individual. The study precisely tracked vaccine-responding T cell clones in identical twins.

The V and J genes are TRBV24-1 and TRBJ2-1; a stretch of 10 junction bases matches TRBD1. The specimen sequenced was CD8+ T cells sorted from blood. The clonotype originates from a woman younger than 35 in good health. Here is the DNA: TGTGCCACCAGTGATTTGCACGACAGGGGGCCTGAGCAGTTCTTC. It is translated as CATSDLHDRGPEQFF.